This T cell receptor (beta chain) derives from a study of T cell responses to AZD1222 COVID-19 vaccine. General study points: The study reported that nearly half of spike-specific TCRs target unmutated variant regions. Spike-spanning, vaccine-associated CD4 TCRs were dominant at 160-218 and 743-854.

CDR3 size: 14 residues. Germline V gene lookup returns CDR1 MNHEY and CDR2 SVGAGI. The V end was cut by 4 bases, the J end by 10 bases, with 19 bases between. Of note for this clone: Its antigen is unknown.

Profiled with immunoSEQ multiplex PCR; TCRdb holds only in-frame clones, not every one. The table records roughly 140,000 clones, approximately 92% of them present only once. The chain joins TRBV6-5 to TRBJ1-1; D not certain. The clonotype was recovered from an adult in good health. The source was peripheral blood, collected on day 0 of AZD1222 vaccination. The CDR3 nucleotides are TGTGCCAGCAGTTCCGACCTCTGGGGAGCGTCAGCTTTCTTT. Translated, it gives CASSSDLWGASAFF.